These 26 T cell receptor beta chains share one sample of origin, sequenced in a study of T cell changes during pregnancy in multiple sclerosis (dated 2019 in TCRdb). Library preparation was by the immunoSEQ multiplex PCR assay. TCRdb's version of the immuneACCESS table is confined to in-frame rearrangements and falls short of the full clone set. An unresolved V gene accounts for under half of the shortfall where checked; the remainder is of unknown origin. The sample records 130,000 or so clones, approximately 93% of which are singletons. The top ten clonotypes cover approximately 5.8% of the sample. The sequenced sample was peripheral blood, obtained before pregnancy. These receptors were obtained from a female donor with multiple sclerosis, enrolled in a pregnancy study.

This chain links TRBV7-9 with TRBJ2-7; D perhaps matches TRBD2 (5 bases). V was shortened by 4 bases and J by 6 bases, with 16 bases between the two germline ends. Germline-derived CDR1 and CDR2 are SEHNR and FQNEAQ (reference sequence). CDR3 length: 14 amino acids. Here the CDR3 reads CASSSPLGEGEQYF. The DNA for the CDR3 is TGTGCCAGCAGCTCACCCCTCGGCGAGGGCGAGCAGTACTTC.

The rearrangement links TRBV2 to TRBJ2-2; D is uncertain. The ends were cut back, 7 bases at V and 0 bases at J, with 3 bases in the middle. CDR3 length equals 12 residues. The germline V gene encodes CDR1 SNHLY and CDR2 FYNNEI. The CDR3: CASTANTGELFF. As DNA, the CDR3 is TGTGCCAGCACTGCGAACACCGGGGAGCTGTTTTTT. Together with reference TRBV2 and TRBJ2-2, the CDR3 gives the full variable domain: EPEVTQTPSHQVTQMGQEVILRCVPISNHLYFYWYRQILGQKVEFLVSFYNNEISEKSEIFDDQFSVERPDGSNFTLKIRSTKLEDSAMYFCASTANTGELFFGEGSRLTVL.

The rearrangement uses TRBV13 and TRBJ1-4; D perhaps matches TRBD1 (5 bases). V was shortened by 3 bases and J by 0 bases, with 8 bases between the two germline ends. Germline V lookup: CDR1 PRHDT, CDR2 FYEKMQ (reference sequence). The CDR3 consists of 15 residues. CDR3: CASSLGRATNEKLFF. The CDR3 DNA sequence: TGTGCCAGCAGCTTGGGGCGAGCAACTAATGAAAAACTGTTTTTT.

The V call is TRBV6-1, the J call TRBJ2-1; 9 bases agree with TRBD2. Germline V gene sequence: CDR1 MNHNS, CDR2 SASEGT. The CDR3 covers 15 residues. The V segment lost 0 bases and the J segment 7 bases; nucleotides outside the gene matches: 4. CDR3: CASSEAAGGGNEQFF. CDR3 DNA sequence: TGTGCCAGCAGTGAAGCGGCGGGAGGGGGGAATGAGCAGTTCTTC.

The chain joins TRBV6-1 to TRBJ2-5; D unclear. The V end was cut by 2 bases, the J end by 5 bases, with 15 bases between. The CDR3 sequence is 15 residues long. Germline-derived CDR1 and CDR2 are MNHNS and SASEGT. CDR3 loop: CASSESAAGWETQYF. In DNA form, the CDR3 reads TGTGCCAGCAGTGAATCTGCGGCCGGGTGGGAGACCCAGTACTTC.

The chain uses TRBV2 and TRBJ1-1, with no clear D. Trimming pared 5 bases from V and 5 bases from J, leaving 15 bases between. The germline gives CDR1 SNHLY, CDR2 FYNNEI. The CDR3 is made up of 14 amino acids. The CDR3 coding sequence is TGTGCCAGCAGTTTGTCGCGTATTCGGACTGAAGCTTTCTTT. Translation gives CASSLSRIRTEAFF.

This rearrangement joins TRBV6-1 to TRBJ2-7; 8 nucleotides match TRBD1. The CDR3 contains 15 residues. The germline gives CDR1 MNHNS, CDR2 SASEGT. The V and J ends lost 1 base and 2 bases, in that order; junction bases with no gene match: 4. The CDR3 DNA sequence: TGTGCCAGCAGTGAAGGGACAGGGCCCACCTACGAGCAGTACTTC. Translation: CASSEGTGPTYEQYF.

CDR3 nucleotides: TGTGCCAGCAGCTCGGGCCCGAGGGACACTGAAGCTTTCTTT. It specifies CASSSGPRDTEAFF. This chain connects TRBV7-6 to TRBJ1-1; unclear D gene. V lost 4 bases, J lost 3 bases, and 12 bases lay in between. Germline loops: CDR1 SGHVS, CDR2 FNYEAQ. The CDR3 is 14 amino acids. The full variable domain, rest sourced from reference TRBV7-6 and TRBJ1-1, is GAGVSQSPRYKVTKRGQDVALRCDPISGHVSLYWYRQALGQGPEFLTYFNYEAQQDKSGLPNDRFSAERPEGSISTLTIQRTEQRDSAMYRCASSSGPRDTEAFFGQGTRLTVV.

The rearrangement joins TRBV29-1 to TRBJ2-3; 10 bases fit TRBD1. The CDR3 has 13 residues. With V trimmed by 4 bases and J by 5 bases, 3 bases remained unmatched. The germline gives CDR1 SQVTM, CDR2 ANQGSEA. In DNA, the CDR3 is TGCAGCGTTGGGACAGGGGGTGGAGATACGCAGTATTTT. It codes for CSVGTGGGDTQYF.

The chain recombines TRBV5-4 with TRBJ2-1; 13 positions match TRBD2. Germline V gene sequence: CDR1 SGHNT, CDR2 YYREEE (reference sequence). The CDR3 totals 16 residues. V lost 0 bases to trimming and J lost 5 bases; unmatched junction nucleotides: 2. The CDR3 protein is CASSLGGTSGNNEQFF. The DNA of the CDR3 is TGTGCCAGCAGCTTGGGGGGGACTAGCGGGAACAATGAGCAGTTCTTC.

The rearrangement links TRBV5-1 to TRBJ2-7, with D hard to call. The V gene lost 0 bases and the J gene lost 2 bases, with 9 bases spanning the gap. The CDR3 consists of 14 residues. CDR1 is SGHRS, CDR2 YFSETQ, per germline. The CDR3 DNA follows: TGCGCCAGCAGCTTGGTTCCAGGTCCCTACGAGCAGTACTTC. Translating gives CASSLVPGPYEQYF.

The chain combines TRBV5-8 with TRBJ1-3; D remains ambiguous. Trimming left V 5 bases short and J 1 base short, with 10 bases between. The CDR3 sequence is 14 residues long. Germline V CDR1 and CDR2: SGHTS, YDEGEE. CDR3 protein: CASSRLGSGNTIYF. CDR3 nucleotide sequence: TGTGCCAGCAGTCGACTCGGTTCTGGAAACACCATATATTTT.

This chain connects TRBV6-5 to TRBJ1-1; no clear D gene. Germline CDR1 reads MNHEY; CDR2 reads SVGAGI. The CDR3 totals 13 residues. V gave up 6 bases and J gave up 1 base, with 9 bases separating them. DNA of the CDR3: TGTGCCAGCAGGGCCACAGCGAACACTGAAGCTTTCTTT. Encoded protein: CASRATANTEAFF.

This clone was picked up one time. The chain links TRBV11-2 to TRBJ2-7; TRBD2 matches 7 bases. CDR1 is SGHAT and CDR2 is FQNNGV in the germline V gene. J lost 3 bases, V lost 5 bases, and 10 bases had no gene match. CDR3 length: 15 amino acids. CDR3 DNA sequence: TGTGCCAGCAGCCTAAGGGGAGGGGAAGTCTACGAGCAGTACTTC. It specifies CASSLRGGEVYEQYF.

Comment on this clone: Different DNA sequences within this sample yield the same CDR3. The rearrangement joins TRBV5-1 to TRBJ2-5; TRBD2 matches at 7 bases. Per the germline V gene, CDR1 is SGHRS and CDR2 is YFSETQ. V was pared by 0 bases and J by 1 base, with 0 bases of the junction left unmatched. The length of the CDR3 is 14 residues. The CDR3 coding sequence is TGCGCCAGCAGCTTGGCGGGGGGCCAAGAGACCCAGTACTTC. Translating gives CASSLAGGQETQYF.

This clone was found a few times. The V gene is TRBV7-2, the J gene TRBJ1-2; D is undetermined. V was cut by 5 bases and J by 4 bases, with 20 bases left in between. The CDR3 extends over 16 amino acids. CDR1 SGHTA and CDR2 FQGNSA come from the germline V gene. The CDR3 is CASSAGLVTRGYGYTF. CDR3 coding DNA: TGTGCCAGCAGCGCGGGGTTGGTGACCCGGGGCTATGGCTACACCTTC.

The genes are TRBV5-1 and TRBJ2-1, with TRBD2 identical over 11 bases. Germline V lookup: CDR1 SGHRS, CDR2 YFSETQ. Losses at the gene ends were 2 bases for V and 9 bases for J; bases not matched to a gene: 7. There are 15 residues in the CDR3. The CDR3 region has the DNA TGCGCCAGCAGCTTCCAACTAGCGGGAGTATTTGAGCAGTTCTTC. This codes for CASSFQLAGVFEQFF. The full variable domain, its missing parts supplied by reference TRBV5-1 and TRBJ2-1, is KAGVTQTPRYLIKTRGQQVTLSCSPISGHRSVSWYQQTPGQGLQFLFEYFSETQRNKGNFPGRFSGRQFSNSRSEMNVSTLELGDSALYLCASSFQLAGVFEQFFGPGTRLTVL.

The V call is TRBV28, the J call TRBJ2-7; 7 nucleotides line up with TRBD2. J lost 6 bases, V lost 8 bases, and 7 bases had no gene match. This CDR3 has 12 amino acids. Germline V gene sequence: CDR1 MDHEN, CDR2 SYDVKM. CDR3 loop: CASGLGLGEQYF. CDR3 nucleotides: TGTGCCAGCGGACTAGGTCTAGGCGAGCAGTACTTC.

This chain joins TRBV29-1 and TRBJ2-3; D is unresolved. The V gene lost 4 bases and the J gene lost 1 base, with 6 bases spanning the gap. The length of the CDR3 is 12 residues. Germline CDR1 and CDR2: SQVTM and ANQGSEA. The CDR3 nucleotides read TGCAGCGTTGTCCCAGGCACAGATACGCAGTATTTT. Translation gives CSVVPGTDTQYF.

Here the CDR3 DNA reads TGCGCCAGCAGCTTGGGTTCAGGGATGAGTGGAGGCTACACCTTC. Protein sequence: CASSLGSGMSGGYTF. The genes are TRBV5-1 and TRBJ1-2; a weak D match, TRBD1 (5 bases). Trimming stripped 0 bases from V and 8 bases from J, with 17 bases between. The germline gives CDR1 SGHRS, CDR2 YFSETQ. The CDR3 spans 15 residues.

The chain recombines TRBV5-5 with TRBJ1-1; D is uncertain. The ends were cut back, 1 base at V and 0 bases at J, with 4 bases in the middle. CDR3 length: 13 residues. CDR1 and CDR2 from the germline V gene are SGHKS and YYEKEE (reference sequence). The CDR3 region is CASSLSVNTEAFF. CDR3 in DNA: TGTGCCAGCAGCTTGTCTGTGAACACTGAAGCTTTCTTT.

The rearrangement joins TRBV30 to TRBJ2-2, with TRBD2 as a possible D gene (6 bases). Trimming stripped 0 bases from V and 4 bases from J, with 15 bases between. Germline values: CDR1 GTSNPN, CDR2 SVGIG (reference sequence). The CDR3 length is 16 residues. Written as DNA, the CDR3 is TGTGCCTGGAGTGTACGTGGCGGGATAGGCACCGGGGAGCTGTTTTTT. It translates to CAWSVRGGIGTGELFF.

This rearrangement joins TRBV2 to TRBJ1-2; 7 bases agree with TRBD1. V shed 8 bases, J shed 1 base, and the junction held 7 bases outside the gene matches. CDR3 length: 14 amino acids. The germline CDR1 and CDR2 sequences are SNHLY and FYNNEI. The CDR3 bases are TGTGCCAGCCTGGGACAGCTGATTAACTATGGCTACACCTTC. It specifies CASLGQLINYGYTF.

The J gene is TRBJ1-1, the V gene TRBV10-2, with D possibly being TRBD1 (6 bases). The CDR3 is 16 amino acids. The V end was cut by 3 bases, the J end by 3 bases, with 17 bases between. The V gene's germline CDR1 is WSHSY and CDR2 SAAADI. CDR3 coding DNA: TGCGCCAGCAGTGAAGGGGGTGGGGTGGCTTACACTGAAGCTTTCTTT. Its translation: CASSEGGGVAYTEAFF.

The V and J genes are TRBV6-5 and TRBJ1-1; perhaps TRBD1 as D (6 bases). The CDR3 length is 14 residues. Germline V gives CDR1 MNHEY, CDR2 SVGAGI. V was clipped by 4 bases and J by 1 base, with 10 bases between them. The CDR3 coding sequence is TGTGCCAGCAGTTGGGGGCGCGGGAACACTGAAGCTTTCTTT. It is translated as CASSWGRGNTEAFF.

The V gene is TRBV27, the J gene TRBJ2-3, with TRBD2 matching over 9 bases. This CDR3 region has 16 residues. Trimming cost V 3 bases and J 4 bases; bases outside gene matches: 8. Germline V CDR1 and CDR2: MNHEY, SMNVEV (reference sequence). The CDR3 loop is CASSLGGGAYADTQYF. DNA of the CDR3: TGTGCCAGCAGTTTGGGCGGGGGGGCTTACGCAGATACGCAGTATTTT.